The table lists the clone carrying this T cell receptor (beta chain) with a count of one. CD8 memory was a combination of CD45RO+ cells and CCR7-negative CD45RA+ TemRA cells. These data are taken from a study of shared clonotypes between healthy human individuals. V shed 2 bases and J 6 bases; nucleotides not matched to a gene: 17. Germline CDR1 LNHDA, CDR2 SQIVND (reference sequence). The CDR3 has 18 residues. Assay used: immunoSEQ multiplex PCR; TCRdb lists only in-frame clones, some missing. The sample records approximately 710,000 clones, 90% being singletons. Sequences were obtained from memory CD8+ T cells from PBMCs. Stated subset: CD45RO+ cells pooled with CCR7-negative TemRA cells. This sequence originates from a man aged 18 to 30 in good health. Some clones in this sample may be carry-over from other donors' samples. The V gene is TRBV19, the J gene TRBJ2-7; the match to TRBD2 covers 9 bases. CDR3 protein: CASSIWSSVASGTREQYF. CDR3 coding DNA: TGTGCCAGTAGTATATGGAGTTCAGTGGCTAGCGGGACCCGCGAGCAGTACTTC.